This T cell receptor (beta chain) appears in the sequencing data of a study of T cell responses to AZD1222 COVID-19 vaccine. The data were produced by immunoSEQ multiplex PCR, yet TCRdb's version contains in-frame clones alone and is incomplete. The repertoire holds some 79,000 clones, less than 85% seen once, with about 50% in the top ten. Study observations and caveats: In all cases, repertoires were sampled only after the peak T cell response.

The table lists this clone with a count of one. Its antigen is currently unknown. Germline V CDR1 and CDR2: LGHNT, FRNRAP. The CDR3 has 14 residues. J was trimmed by 4 bases and V by 3 bases; bases with no gene match: 2. The TCR sequence derives from an adult who received the AZD1222 COVID-19 vaccine. The chain links TRBV12-5 to TRBJ2-2; 7 nucleotides agree with TRBD2. The starting material was peripheral blood, obtained 28 days after the second AZD1222 dose. CDR3 protein: CASGFWEGTGELFF. DNA for the CDR3: TGTGCTAGTGGTTTTTGGGAGGGCACCGGGGAGCTGTTTTTT. Together with reference TRBV12-5 and TRBJ2-2, the CDR3 gives the full variable domain: DARVTQTPRHKVTEMGQEVTMRCQPILGHNTVFWYRQTMMQGLELLAYFRNRAPLDDSGMPKDRFSAEMPDATLATLKIQPSEPRDSAVYFCASGFWEGTGELFFGEGSRLTVL.